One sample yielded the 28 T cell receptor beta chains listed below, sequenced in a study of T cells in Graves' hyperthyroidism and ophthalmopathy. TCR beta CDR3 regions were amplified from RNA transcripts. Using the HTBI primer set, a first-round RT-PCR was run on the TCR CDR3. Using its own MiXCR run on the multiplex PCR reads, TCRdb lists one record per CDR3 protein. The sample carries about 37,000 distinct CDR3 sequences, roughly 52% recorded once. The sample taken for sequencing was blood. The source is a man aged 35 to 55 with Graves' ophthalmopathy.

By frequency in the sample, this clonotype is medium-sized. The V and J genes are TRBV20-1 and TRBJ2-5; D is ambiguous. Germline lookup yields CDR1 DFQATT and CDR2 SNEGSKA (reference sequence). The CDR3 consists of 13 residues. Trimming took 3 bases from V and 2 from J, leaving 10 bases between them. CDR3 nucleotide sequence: TGCAGTGCTAGTTTCCGGCCGCAAGAGACCCAGTACTTC. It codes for CSASFRPQETQYF.

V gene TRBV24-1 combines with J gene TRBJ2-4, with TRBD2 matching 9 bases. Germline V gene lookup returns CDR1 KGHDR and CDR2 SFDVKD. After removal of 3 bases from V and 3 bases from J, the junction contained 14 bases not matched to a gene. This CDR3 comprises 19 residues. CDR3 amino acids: CATSDISARGGGDKNIQYF. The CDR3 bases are TGTGCCACCAGTGATATTTCAGCTCGCGGGGGGGGGGACAAAAACATTCAGTACTTC.

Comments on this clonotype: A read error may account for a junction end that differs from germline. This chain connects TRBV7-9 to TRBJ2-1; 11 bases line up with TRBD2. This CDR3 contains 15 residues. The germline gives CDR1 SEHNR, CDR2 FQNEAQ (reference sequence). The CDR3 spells CATSSSGGAYNEQFF. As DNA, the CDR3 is TGTGCCACCAGCAGTAGCGGGGGGGCCTACAATGAGCAGTTCTTC.

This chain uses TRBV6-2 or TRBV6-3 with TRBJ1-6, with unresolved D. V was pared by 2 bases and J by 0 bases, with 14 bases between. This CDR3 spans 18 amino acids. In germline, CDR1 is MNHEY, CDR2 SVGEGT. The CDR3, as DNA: TGTGCCAGCAGTTACGTAGCGCAGCTGTGCTCCTATAATTCACCCCTCCACTTT. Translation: CASSYVAQLCSYNSPLHF.

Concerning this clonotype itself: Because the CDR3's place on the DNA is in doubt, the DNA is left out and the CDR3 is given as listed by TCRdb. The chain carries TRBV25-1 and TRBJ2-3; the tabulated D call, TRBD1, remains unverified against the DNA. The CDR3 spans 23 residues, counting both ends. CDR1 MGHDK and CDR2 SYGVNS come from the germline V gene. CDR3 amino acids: CASSEYKGDSSGYTFGSGTREYF.

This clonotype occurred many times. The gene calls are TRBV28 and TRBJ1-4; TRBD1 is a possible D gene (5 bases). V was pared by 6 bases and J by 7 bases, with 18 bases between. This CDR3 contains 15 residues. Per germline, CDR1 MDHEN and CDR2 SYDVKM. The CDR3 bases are TGTGCCAGCAGCCAGGGCCGCCTTCGGGGTGAAAAACTGTTTTTT. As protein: CASSQGRLRGEKLFF.

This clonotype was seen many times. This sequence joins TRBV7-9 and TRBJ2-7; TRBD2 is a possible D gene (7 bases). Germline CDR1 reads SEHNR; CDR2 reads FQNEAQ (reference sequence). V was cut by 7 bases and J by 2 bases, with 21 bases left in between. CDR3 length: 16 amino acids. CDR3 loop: CASTLFRGAGTYEQYF. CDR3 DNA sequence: TGTGCCAGCACTCTATTCCGGGGGGCTGGCACCTACGAGCAGTACTTC.

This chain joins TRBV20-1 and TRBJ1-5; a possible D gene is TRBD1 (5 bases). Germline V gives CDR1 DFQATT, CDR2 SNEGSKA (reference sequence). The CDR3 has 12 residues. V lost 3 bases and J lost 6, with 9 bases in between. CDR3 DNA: TGCAGTGCTAGTCAGGGCTCTCAGCCCCAGCATTTT. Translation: CSASQGSQPQHF.

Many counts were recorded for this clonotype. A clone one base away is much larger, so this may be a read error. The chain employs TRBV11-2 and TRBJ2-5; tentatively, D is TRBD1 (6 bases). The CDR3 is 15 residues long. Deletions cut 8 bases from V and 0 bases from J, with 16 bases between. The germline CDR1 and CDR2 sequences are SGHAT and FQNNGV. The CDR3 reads CASGRNRAYQETQYF. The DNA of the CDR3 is TGTGCCAGCGGCCGAAACAGGGCGTACCAAGAGACCCAGTACTTC.

The CDR3 here is CSARGPGTETQYF. The CDR3 bases are TGCAGTGCTAGGGGTCCAGGCACAGAGACCCAGTACTTC. The genes are TRBV20-1 and TRBJ2-5; D not certain. With 3 bases removed from V and 4 bases from J, the gap between germline ends came to 12 bases. CDR1 DFQATT and CDR2 SNEGSKA come from the germline V gene (reference sequence). CDR3 length equals 13 residues.

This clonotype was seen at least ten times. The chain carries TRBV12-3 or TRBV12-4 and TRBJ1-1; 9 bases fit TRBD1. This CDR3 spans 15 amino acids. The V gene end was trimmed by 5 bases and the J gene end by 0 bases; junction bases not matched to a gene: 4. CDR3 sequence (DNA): TGTGCCAGCAGTACGAGGACAGGGGTGAACACTGAAGCTTTCTTT. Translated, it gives CASSTRTGVNTEAFF.

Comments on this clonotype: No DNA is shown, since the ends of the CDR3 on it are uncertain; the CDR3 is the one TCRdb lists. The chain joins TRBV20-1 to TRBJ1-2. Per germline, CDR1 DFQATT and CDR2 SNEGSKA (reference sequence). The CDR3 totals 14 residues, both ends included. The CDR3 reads CSAARRTFGDGYTF.

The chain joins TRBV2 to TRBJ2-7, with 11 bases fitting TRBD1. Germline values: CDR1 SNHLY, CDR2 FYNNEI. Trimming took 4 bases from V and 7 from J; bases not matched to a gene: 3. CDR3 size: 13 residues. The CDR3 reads CASSGTGGGEQYF. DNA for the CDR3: TGTGCCAGCAGTGGGACAGGGGGCGGGGAGCAGTACTTC.

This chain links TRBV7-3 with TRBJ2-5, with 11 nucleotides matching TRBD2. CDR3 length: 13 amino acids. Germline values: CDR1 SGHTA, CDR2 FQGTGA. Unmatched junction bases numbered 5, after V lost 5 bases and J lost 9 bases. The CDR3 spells CASSAFSGRAQYF. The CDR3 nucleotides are TGTGCCAGCAGCGCCTTTAGCGGGAGGGCCCAGTACTTC.

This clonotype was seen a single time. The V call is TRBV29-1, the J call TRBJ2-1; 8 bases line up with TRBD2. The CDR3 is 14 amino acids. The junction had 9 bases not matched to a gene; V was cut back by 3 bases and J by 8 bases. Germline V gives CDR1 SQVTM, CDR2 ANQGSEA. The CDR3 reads CSVEEAGVGDEQFF. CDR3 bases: TGCAGCGTTGAGGAAGCGGGAGTGGGGGATGAGCAGTTCTTC.

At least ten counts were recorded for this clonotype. Here the CDR3 reads CASSEAGPGRGADTQYF. CDR3 coding DNA: TGTGCCAGCAGTGAAGCGGGGCCCGGGAGGGGCGCAGATACGCAGTATTTT. The gene calls are TRBV2 and TRBJ2-3; 8 bases line up with TRBD2. V shed 0 bases and J 4 bases; nucleotides not matched to a gene: 9. This CDR3 is 17 amino acids long. CDR1 is SNHLY and CDR2 is FYNNEI in the germline V gene.

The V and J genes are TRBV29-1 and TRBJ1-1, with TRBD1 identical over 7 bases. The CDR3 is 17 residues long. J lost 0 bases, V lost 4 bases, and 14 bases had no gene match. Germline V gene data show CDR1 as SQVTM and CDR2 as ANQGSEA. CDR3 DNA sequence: TGCAGCGTTGTGATGGTGGGGACAGTCATCATGAACACTGAAGCTTTCTTT. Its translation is CSVVMVGTVIMNTEAFF.

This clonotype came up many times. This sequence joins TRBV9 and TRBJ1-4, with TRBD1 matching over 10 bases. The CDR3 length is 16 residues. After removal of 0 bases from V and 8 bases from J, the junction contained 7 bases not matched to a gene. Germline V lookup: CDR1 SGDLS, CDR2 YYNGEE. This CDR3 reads CASSVGDRGLGEKLFF. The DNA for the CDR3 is TGTGCCAGCAGCGTAGGGGACAGGGGACTAGGGGAAAAACTGTTTTTT.

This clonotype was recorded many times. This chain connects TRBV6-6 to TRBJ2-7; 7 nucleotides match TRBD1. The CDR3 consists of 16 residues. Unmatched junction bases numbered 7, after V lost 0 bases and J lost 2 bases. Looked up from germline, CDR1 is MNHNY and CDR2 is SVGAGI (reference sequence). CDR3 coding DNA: TGTGCCAGCAGTTACTCGAGGTATCAGGGGGCCTACGAGCAGTACTTC. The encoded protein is CASSYSRYQGAYEQYF.

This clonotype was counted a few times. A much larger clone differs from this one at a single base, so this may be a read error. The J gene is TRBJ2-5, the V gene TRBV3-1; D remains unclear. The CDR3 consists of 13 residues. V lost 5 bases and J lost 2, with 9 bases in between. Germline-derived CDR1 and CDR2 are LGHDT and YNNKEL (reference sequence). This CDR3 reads CASSSSIQETQYF. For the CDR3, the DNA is TGTGCCAGCAGCTCGAGCATTCAAGAGACCCAGTACTTC.

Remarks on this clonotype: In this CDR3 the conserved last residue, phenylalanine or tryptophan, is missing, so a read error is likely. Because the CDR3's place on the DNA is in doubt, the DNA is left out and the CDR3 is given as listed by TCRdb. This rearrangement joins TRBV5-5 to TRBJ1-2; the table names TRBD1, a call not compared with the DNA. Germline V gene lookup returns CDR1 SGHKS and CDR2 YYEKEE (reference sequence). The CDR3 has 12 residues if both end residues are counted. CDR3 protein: CASRYRMGGSSY.

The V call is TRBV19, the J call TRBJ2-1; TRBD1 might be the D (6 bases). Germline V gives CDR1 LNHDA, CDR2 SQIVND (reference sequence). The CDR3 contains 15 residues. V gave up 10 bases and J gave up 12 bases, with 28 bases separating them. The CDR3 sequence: CATQKQGQSTDTQFF. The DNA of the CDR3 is TGTGCCACCCAGAAACAGGGACAAAGCACAGATACGCAGTTCTTC.

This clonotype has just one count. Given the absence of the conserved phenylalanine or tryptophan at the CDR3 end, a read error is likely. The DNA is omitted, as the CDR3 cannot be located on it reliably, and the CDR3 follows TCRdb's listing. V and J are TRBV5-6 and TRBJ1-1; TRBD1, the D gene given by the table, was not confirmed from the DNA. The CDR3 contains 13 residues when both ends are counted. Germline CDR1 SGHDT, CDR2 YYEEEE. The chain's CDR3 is CASSFGRNTEAFL.

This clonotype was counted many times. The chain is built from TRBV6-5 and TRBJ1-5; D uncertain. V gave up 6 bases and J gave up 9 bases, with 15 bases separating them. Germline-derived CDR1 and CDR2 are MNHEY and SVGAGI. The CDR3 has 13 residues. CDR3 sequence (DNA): TGTGCCAGCAGAGCCCAGCAGTCAGGGCCCCAGCATTTT. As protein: CASRAQQSGPQHF.

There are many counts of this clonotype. CDR3 coding DNA: TGTGCCACCAGCCCCGGACAGGGGGCGGAGAATGAGCAGTTCTTC. This encodes CATSPGQGAENEQFF. The gene calls are TRBV15 and TRBJ2-1, with TRBD1 matching 11 bases. The germline V gene encodes CDR1 LNHNV and CDR2 YYDKDF (reference sequence). V lost 5 bases and J lost 7; bases outside the gene matches: 7. CDR3 length: 15 residues. The whole variable domain, remainder taken from reference TRBV15 and TRBJ2-1, is DAMVIQNPRYQVTQFGKPVTLSCSQTLNHNVMYWYQQKSSQAPKLLFHYYDKDFNNEADTPDNFQSRRPNTSFCFLDIRSPGLGDTAMYLCATSPGQGAENEQFFGPGTRLTVL.

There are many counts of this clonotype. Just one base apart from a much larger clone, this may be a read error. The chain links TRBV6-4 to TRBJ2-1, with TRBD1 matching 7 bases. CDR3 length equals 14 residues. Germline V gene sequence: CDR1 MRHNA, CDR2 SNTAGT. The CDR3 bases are TGTGCCTGCAGTGCGTCAGGGGGACGCGATGAGCAGTTCTTC. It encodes CACSASGGRDEQFF.

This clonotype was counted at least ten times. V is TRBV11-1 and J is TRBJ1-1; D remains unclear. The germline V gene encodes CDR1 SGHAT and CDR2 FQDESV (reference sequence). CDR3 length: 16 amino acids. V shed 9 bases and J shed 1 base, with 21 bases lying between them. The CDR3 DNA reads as TGTGCCAGTACTCCCCGCGGCCGAACCGCGAACACTGAAGCTTTCTTT. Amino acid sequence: CASTPRGRTANTEAFF.

DNA for the CDR3: TGTGCCACCAGCAGCCCATCAGGGTACGAGCAGTACTTC. Translated, it gives CATSSPSGYEQYF. The chain recombines TRBV15 with TRBJ2-7; D may be TRBD1 (5 bases). CDR1 LNHNV and CDR2 YYDKDF come from the germline V gene (reference sequence). V was shortened by 3 bases and J by 4 bases, with 10 bases between the two germline ends. The CDR3 runs to 13 residues.